This is a list of T cell receptor beta chains from one sample in a study of shared clonotypes between healthy human individuals. Assay used: immunoSEQ multiplex PCR; TCRdb lists only in-frame clones, some missing. The repertoire consists of 850,000 to 1,200,000 clones, with more than 65% occurring once and the leading ten covering approximately 1.5%. Sequencing was performed on memory CD4+ T cells sorted from blood. All receptors derive from a man younger than 30 in good health. The CDR3 runs from the conserved cysteine through the conserved F or W. Fields, in order: CDR3 protein, CDR3 DNA, clone size, V gene, J gene, D gene. A D gene is named only where the DNA matches it firmly. Some rows mark clone size as missing; the rest say once, few, many or name a class of expanded clone.

cdr3_aa: CASSQDRGQGREQYF
cdr3_nt: TGCGCCAGCAGCCAAGATCGTGGACAGGGGCGCGAGCAGTACTTC
clone_size: NA
v_call: TRBV4-3
j_call: TRBJ2-7
d_call: TRBD1

cdr3_aa: CASSVGQGLGNQPQHF
cdr3_nt: TGTGCCAGCAGTGTTGGACAGGGGCTGGGCAATCAGCCCCAGCATTTT
clone_size: NA
v_call: TRBV2
j_call: TRBJ1-5
d_call: TRBD1

cdr3_aa: CASGPSGVITDTQYF
cdr3_nt: TGTGCCAGCGGCCCTAGCGGGGTGATTACAGATACGCAGTATTTT
clone_size: NA
v_call: TRBV28
j_call: TRBJ2-3
d_call: TRBD2

cdr3_aa: CASSQIAGGGEQYF
cdr3_nt: TGTGCCAGCAGCCAAATTGCAGGGGGCGGCGAGCAGTACTTC
clone_size: NA
v_call: TRBV5-5
j_call: TRBJ2-7
d_call: TRBD1

cdr3_aa: CASSTTLVRKGGDIQYF
cdr3_nt: TGTGCCAGTAGTACTACCCTAGTGAGGAAGGGTGGTGACATTCAGTACTTC
clone_size: NA
v_call: TRBV19
j_call: TRBJ2-4
d_call: NA

cdr3_aa: CASSRLHSGGAGGTDTQYF
cdr3_nt: TGTGCCAGCAGCCGCCTCCACAGCGGGGGGGCCGGGGGCACAGATACGCAGTATTTT
clone_size: NA
v_call: TRBV4-2
j_call: TRBJ2-3
d_call: TRBD2

cdr3_aa: CASSWGASKSYEQYF
cdr3_nt: TGTGCCAGCAGCTGGGGGGCTTCAAAATCCTACGAGCAGTACTTC
clone_size: NA
v_call: TRBV5-4
j_call: TRBJ2-7
d_call: NA

cdr3_aa: CASSLAGTGTGELFF
cdr3_nt: TGTGCCAGCAGCTTGGCCGGGACTGGCACCGGGGAGCTGTTTTTT
clone_size: NA
v_call: TRBV5-4
j_call: TRBJ2-2
d_call: NA

cdr3_aa: CASSFGGSLTGNTIYF
cdr3_nt: TGTGCCAGCAGCTTCGGGGGGTCGCTTACGGGAAACACCATATATTTT
clone_size: NA
v_call: TRBV7-9
j_call: TRBJ1-3
d_call: NA

cdr3_aa: CASRTPRDHGYTF
cdr3_nt: TGTGCCAGTAGGACTCCGCGTGATCATGGCTACACCTTC
clone_size: many
v_call: TRBV19
j_call: TRBJ1-2
d_call: NA

cdr3_aa: CASSVYRVCQPQHF
cdr3_nt: TGTGCCAGCAGCGTCTACAGGGTTTGTCAGCCCCAGCATTTT
clone_size: NA
v_call: TRBV6-4
j_call: TRBJ1-5
d_call: NA

cdr3_aa: CASSLSTSGSLSEYF
cdr3_nt: TGTGCCAGCAGTTTATCGACTAGCGGGAGCCTTTCTGAGTACTTC
clone_size: NA
v_call: TRBV6-6
j_call: TRBJ2-7
d_call: TRBD2

cdr3_aa: CASTDRVNEAFF
cdr3_nt: TGTGCCAGCACTGACAGGGTAAATGAAGCTTTCTTT
clone_size: NA
v_call: TRBV5-8
j_call: TRBJ1-1
d_call: TRBD1

cdr3_aa: CASTSPDSRNEQFF
cdr3_nt: TGTGCCAGCACCTCGCCGGACAGTCGGAATGAGCAGTTCTTC
clone_size: NA
v_call: TRBV5-4
j_call: TRBJ2-1
d_call: NA

cdr3_aa: CASSEWGNGELFF
cdr3_nt: TGTGCCAGCAGCGAATGGGGGAACGGGGAGCTGTTTTTT
clone_size: NA
v_call: TRBV6-1
j_call: TRBJ2-2
d_call: NA

cdr3_aa: CASSSGGTGGTMGYTF
cdr3_nt: TGCGCCAGCAGCTCGGGAGGCACAGGGGGTACTATGGGCTACACCTTC
clone_size: NA
v_call: TRBV5-1
j_call: TRBJ1-2
d_call: TRBD1

cdr3_aa: CASSLGLAENTGELFF
cdr3_nt: TGTGCCAGCAGCTTAGGACTAGCGGAGAACACCGGGGAGCTGTTTTTT
clone_size: NA
v_call: TRBV6-9
j_call: TRBJ2-2
d_call: TRBD2

cdr3_aa: CASSQGTVSYEQYF
cdr3_nt: TGCGCCAGCAGCCAAGGGACTGTCTCCTACGAGCAGTACTTC
clone_size: NA
v_call: TRBV5-1
j_call: TRBJ2-7
d_call: NA

cdr3_aa: CASSYSTGLYGYTF
cdr3_nt: TGTGCCAGCAGTTACTCTACAGGGCTTTATGGCTACACCTTC
clone_size: NA
v_call: TRBV6-5
j_call: TRBJ1-2
d_call: NA

cdr3_aa: CASSTSSGGHYNEQFF
cdr3_nt: TGCGCCAGCAGCACCTCTAGCGGGGGCCACTACAATGAGCAGTTCTTC
clone_size: many
v_call: TRBV5-1
j_call: TRBJ2-1
d_call: TRBD2

cdr3_aa: CSVAISGQHYEQYF
cdr3_nt: TGCAGCGTTGCAATTAGCGGGCAACACTACGAGCAGTACTTC
clone_size: NA
v_call: TRBV29-1
j_call: TRBJ2-7
d_call: TRBD2

cdr3_aa: CASSLGDSRREKLFF
cdr3_nt: TGTGCCAGCAGCTTAGGGGACAGCCGTCGAGAAAAACTGTTTTTT
clone_size: NA
v_call: TRBV7-9
j_call: TRBJ1-4
d_call: TRBD1